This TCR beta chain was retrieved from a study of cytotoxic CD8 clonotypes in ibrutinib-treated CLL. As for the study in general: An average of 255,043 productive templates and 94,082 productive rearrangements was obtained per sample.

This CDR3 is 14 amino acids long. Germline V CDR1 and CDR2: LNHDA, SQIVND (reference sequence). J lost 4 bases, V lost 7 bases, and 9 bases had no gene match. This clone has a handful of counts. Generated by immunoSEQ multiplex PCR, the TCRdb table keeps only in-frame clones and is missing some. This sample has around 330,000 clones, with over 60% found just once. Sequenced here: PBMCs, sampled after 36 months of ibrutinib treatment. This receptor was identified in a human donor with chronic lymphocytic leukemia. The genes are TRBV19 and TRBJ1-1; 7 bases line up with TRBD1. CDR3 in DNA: TGTGCCAGTATGGAGACAGGGACGAGCACTGAAGCTTTCTTT. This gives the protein CASMETGTSTEAFF.